Below, 6 T cell receptor beta chains from the same sample are listed, as sequenced in a study of beta chain features in type 1 diabetes. Of the isolated RNA, all was reverse transcribed, and so the sequenced material was expressed TCRB transcripts. Data came from immunoSEQ multiplex PCR; TCRdb stores just in-frame clones and leaves some out. Among 390,000 or so clones listed, around 13% were seen once. The sample was naive CD4+ T cells from blood. The source of these receptors is a man younger than 40 in good health.

In its sample, this clone was seen a few times. This rearrangement joins TRBV9 to TRBJ2-3; 12 bases map to TRBD2. CDR3 length equals 15 residues. The V gene end was trimmed by 0 bases and the J gene end by 9 bases; junction bases not matched to a gene: 5. CDR1 is SGDLS, CDR2 YYNGEE, per germline. CDR3: CASSVELAGGQTQYF. The CDR3 nucleotides read TGTGCCAGCAGCGTAGAACTAGCGGGGGGACAAACGCAGTATTTT.

This sequence joins TRBV7-2 and TRBJ1-6; no firm D call. Germline V gene lookup returns CDR1 SGHTA and CDR2 FQGNSA. The CDR3 spans 13 residues. The V end lost 5 bases, the J end lost 5 bases, and 7 bases lay between the germline ends. The CDR3 region is CASSPQDNSPLHF. Written as DNA, the CDR3 is TGTGCCAGCAGCCCCCAAGATAATTCACCCCTCCACTTT. The entire variable domain, with the rest obtained from reference TRBV7-2 and TRBJ1-6, is as follows: GAGVSQSPSNKVTEKGKDVELRCDPISGHTALYWYRQSLGQGLEFLIYFQGNSAPDKSGLPSDRFSAERTGGSVSTLTIQRTQQEDSAVYLCASSPQDNSPLHFGNGTRLTVT.

This clone was observed a handful of times. The rearrangement uses TRBV7-9 and TRBJ2-7; possible D gene TRBD1, 5 bases. This CDR3 is built from 14 residues. V lost 2 bases and J 4 bases, leaving 12 bases between the germline ends. Germline-derived CDR1 and CDR2 are SEHNR and FQNEAQ (reference sequence). The CDR3 nucleotides are TGTGCCAGCAGCTTACGACAGCATCCTTACGAGCAGTACGTC. It specifies CASSLRQHPYEQYV.

This clone has more than one count but fewer than ten. The V and J genes are TRBV5-1 and TRBJ1-4; D is unclear. The V and J ends lost 4 bases and 2 bases respectively, with 6 bases between them. CDR3 size: 13 residues. CDR1 SGHRS and CDR2 YFSETQ come from the germline V gene. Here the CDR3 reads CASSRWTNEKLFF. CDR3 DNA: TGCGCCAGCAGCCGATGGACTAATGAAAAACTGTTTTTT. Supplemented by reference TRBV5-1 and TRBJ1-4, the full variable domain reads KAGVTQTPRYLIKTRGQQVTLSCSPISGHRSVSWYQQTPGQGLQFLFEYFSETQRNKGNFPGRFSGRQFSNSRSEMNVSTLELGDSALYLCASSRWTNEKLFFGSGTQLSVL.

This clone was seen a handful of times. CDR3 protein: CASSFSGGAVDTQYF. In DNA form, the CDR3 reads TGTGCCAGCAGCTTTAGCGGGGGGGCGGTAGATACGCAGTATTTT. The V and J genes are TRBV7-2 and TRBJ2-3, with 11 bases lining up with TRBD2. The V gene's germline CDR1 is SGHTA and CDR2 FQGNSA. The V and J ends lost 3 bases and 5 bases, in that order; junction bases with no gene match: 4. The CDR3 is 15 residues long. Full variable domain (remainder filled in from reference TRBV7-2 and TRBJ2-3): GAGVSQSPSNKVTEKGKDVELRCDPISGHTALYWYRQSLGQGLEFLIYFQGNSAPDKSGLPSDRFSAERTGGSVSTLTIQRTQQEDSAVYLCASSFSGGAVDTQYFGPGTRLTVL.

This clone showed up just a few times. The chain is built from TRBV7-2 and TRBJ2-7, with a weak D call TRBD1 (5 bases). Germline values: CDR1 SGHTA, CDR2 FQGNSA. The CDR3 length is 14 residues. Trimming cost V 1 base and J 2 bases, with 9 bases left between them. DNA for the CDR3: TGTGCCAGCAGCTTAGGGGGCAGGACCTACGAGCAGTACGTC. Translated: CASSLGGRTYEQYV.